What follows is one TCR beta chain and its context. This specimen belongs to a study of shared clonotypes between healthy human individuals. Original data processing: Quality scores were absent from the junction-only immunoSEQ sequences, so filtering differed. This table comes from immunoSEQ multiplex PCR, and its TCRdb copy is limited to in-frame clones, with some not included. That table furnishes V, J and clone size, whereas the DNA furnished D and trimming. The repertoire consists of 2.3 million or so clones, with approximately 93% occurring once and the leading ten covering 0.39%. Germline trimming cut 6 bases from V and 7 bases from J; bases unmatched to any gene: 11. Germline V gene data show CDR1 as MNHEY and CDR2 as SVGAGI. CDR3 size: 15 residues.

The sequence came from a man younger than 35 in good health. Some clones in this sample may be carry-over from other donors' samples. The J gene is TRBJ2-7, the V gene TRBV6-5; 11 nucleotides align to TRBD1. The sample consisted of naive CD4+ T cells from PBMCs. Subset of the sample: CD45RA+ positively selected. CDR3 sequence: CASRSPGQGVGEQYF. DNA for the CDR3: TGTGCCAGCAGGTCGCCGGGACAGGGGGTGGGAGAGCAGTACTTC.